Below are 16 T cell receptor beta chains sequenced from a single sample in a study of a mutant IDH1 vaccine in newly diagnosed glioma. Sequencing was performed with immunoSEQ multiplex PCR; in TCRdb, only in-frame clones are kept and a portion is missing. The sample yields about 32,000 clones, about 80% seen once. Time point here: baseline, week 1 (first vaccination visit). Noted treatment: pre-vaccination baseline after standard-of-care therapy. The source material was PBMCs, sampled from a glioma patient treated with radiotherapy, temozolomide or both. The receptors originated from a man aged 25-40 years with glioma.

This clone showed up just a few times. The chain uses TRBV28 and TRBJ2-6, with D tentatively TRBD2 (6 bases). Per germline, CDR1 MDHEN and CDR2 SYDVKM. Trimming cost V 2 bases and J 1 base, with 12 bases left between them. The CDR3 has 17 amino acids. The CDR3 DNA follows: TGTGCCAGCAGTTTAATCTTGGGGGGTTCTGGGGCCAACGTCCTGACTTTC. This gives the protein CASSLILGGSGANVLTF.

This clone has just a few counts. The chain employs TRBV30 and TRBJ1-5; tentative D call: TRBD1 (5 bases). The V gene's germline CDR1 is GTSNPN and CDR2 SVGIG (reference sequence). The CDR3 has 15 amino acids. With 2 bases removed from V and 2 bases from J, the gap between germline ends came to 13 bases. The CDR3 protein is CAWSRQGYGNQPQHF. The CDR3 DNA reads TGTGCCTGGAGTAGGCAGGGATATGGCAATCAGCCCCAGCATTTT.

The chain has TRBV5-1 and TRBJ2-3; 8 bases match TRBD2. Germline CDR1 SGHRS, CDR2 YFSETQ. This CDR3 contains 15 residues. V lost 6 bases and J lost 6; bases outside the gene matches: 12. This CDR3 is CASTYTGTRGDTQYF. The CDR3 region has the DNA TGCGCCAGCACCTATACCGGGACTAGAGGCGATACGCAGTATTTT.

This rearrangement joins TRBV5-4 to TRBJ2-4; the D gene is possibly TRBD2 (6 bases). The V gene's germline CDR1 is SGHNT and CDR2 YYREEE (reference sequence). The CDR3 has 13 residues. Trimming left V 0 bases short and J 7 bases short, with 8 bases between. The CDR3 region has the DNA TGTGCCAGCAGCTTGGCGGGGGTCAACATTCAGTACTTC. It encodes CASSLAGVNIQYF.

This chain connects TRBV4-2 to TRBJ2-1; TRBD1 matches at 11 bases. The CDR3 is 16 amino acids. CDR1 is LGHNA, CDR2 YNFKEQ, per germline. V shed 1 base, J shed 7 bases, and the junction held 6 bases outside the gene matches. The CDR3 region is CASSQAVGQGANEQFF. In DNA form, the CDR3 reads TGTGCCAGCAGCCAAGCCGTCGGACAGGGGGCGAATGAGCAGTTCTTC.

This clone was found a few times. V gene TRBV7-8 combines with J gene TRBJ1-1; tentatively, D is TRBD1 (5 bases). The CDR3 consists of 14 residues. Trimming took off 4 bases at V and 1 base at J, with 10 bases between the two ends. Germline CDR1 reads SGHVS; CDR2 reads FQNEAQ. The CDR3 sequence is CASSWVRANTEAFF. CDR3 DNA: TGTGCCAGCAGCTGGGTCAGGGCGAACACTGAAGCTTTCTTT.

The V and J genes are TRBV30 and TRBJ2-5, with 8 bases fitting TRBD2. V was clipped by 2 bases and J by 7 bases; unmatched bases: 9. The CDR3 contains 14 residues. In germline, CDR1 is GTSNPN, CDR2 SVGIG (reference sequence). CDR3 nucleotide sequence: TGTGCCTGGAGTCCGGGGACTAGTTCTGGGACCCAGTACTTC. Translation gives CAWSPGTSSGTQYF.

The CDR3 sequence is CAWGQWPTMNTEAFF. CDR3 DNA sequence: TGTGCCTGGGGGCAGTGGCCGACAATGAACACTGAAGCTTTCTTT. The chain links TRBV30 to TRBJ1-1; no clear D. V lost 5 bases and J lost 0, with 16 bases in between. The CDR3 extends over 15 amino acids. Germline V lookup: CDR1 GTSNPN, CDR2 SVGIG (reference sequence).

The gene calls are TRBV9 and TRBJ1-6; no clear D. CDR3 length: 17 amino acids. CDR1 SGDLS and CDR2 YYNGEE come from the germline V gene. Between the trimmed V and J ends, which lost 1 base and 5 bases, there was a span of 16 bases. Written as DNA, the CDR3 is TGTGCCAGCAGCGTAAGTGGTGGGCGGGGAAATAATTCACCCCTCCACTTT. This translates into CASSVSGGRGNNSPLHF.

The chain employs TRBV11-2 and TRBJ2-7; the D gene is possibly TRBD1 (6 bases). This CDR3 region has 16 residues. V lost 1 base, J lost 1 base, and 14 bases lay in between. Germline assignment: CDR1 SGHAT and CDR2 FQNNGV. CDR3 in amino acids: CASSLGVGTLSYEQYF. Here the CDR3 DNA reads TGTGCCAGCAGCTTAGGCGTTGGGACACTTTCCTACGAGCAGTACTTC.

CDR3 amino acids: CASSLQGIRGGGYTF. In DNA, the CDR3 is TGTGCCAGTAGCCTACAGGGGATAAGAGGTGGTGGCTACACCTTC. V gene TRBV19 combines with J gene TRBJ1-2, with 7 bases aligning to TRBD1. There are 15 residues in the CDR3. After removal of 6 bases from V and 7 bases from J, the junction contained 14 bases not matched to a gene. The V gene's germline CDR1 is LNHDA and CDR2 SQIVND (reference sequence).

DNA for the CDR3: TGCGCCAGCAGGCCGGACAGGGTTGGCGACTACGAGCAGTACTTC. This translates into CASRPDRVGDYEQYF. This chain links TRBV5-1 with TRBJ2-7, with TRBD1 matching 8 bases. This CDR3 region has 15 residues. Germline V gives CDR1 SGHRS, CDR2 YFSETQ. V dropped 5 bases and J dropped 3; count of bases not matched to a gene: 10.

Points on this clone: An end of the junction does not agree with germline; a read error may underlie this. The J gene is TRBJ2-6, the V gene TRBV2; possibly TRBD2 for D (6 bases). This CDR3 is built from 14 residues. The germline CDR1 and CDR2 sequences are SNHLY and FYNNEI. DNA of the CDR3: TGTGCCAGCAGTGGGGAAGGAGGGGACAACGTCCTGACTTTC. This gives the protein CASSGEGGDNVLTF.

This clone showed up just once. The chain links TRBV7-8 to TRBJ1-4; a possible D gene is TRBD1 (5 bases). The CDR3 covers 13 residues. CDR1 is SGHVS and CDR2 is FQNEAQ in the germline V gene. The germline V and J ends were trimmed by 2 bases and 8 bases, with 9 bases remaining between them. The CDR3: CASSLLREEKLFF. CDR3 DNA: TGTGCCAGCAGCTTACTCAGGGAAGAAAAACTGTTTTTT.

The gene calls are TRBV9 and TRBJ2-3, with 9 positions matching TRBD2. The V gene's germline CDR1 is SGDLS and CDR2 YYNGEE. V lost 3 bases to trimming and J lost 1 base; unmatched junction nucleotides: 3. The CDR3 loop spans 15 amino acids. The CDR3 protein is CASSERTSGTDTQYF. DNA of the CDR3: TGTGCCAGCAGCGAACGGACTAGCGGCACAGATACGCAGTATTTT.

This clone was observed a few times. This sequence joins TRBV7-9 and TRBJ1-1; TRBD1 is a possible D gene (6 bases). This CDR3 has 16 amino acids. Trimming left V 4 bases short and J 1 base short, with 16 bases between. Germline assignment: CDR1 SEHNR and CDR2 FQNEAQ (reference sequence). This CDR3 is CASSSPAGGGNTEAFF. The CDR3 DNA reads TGTGCCAGCAGCTCCCCAGCGGGAGGGGGGAACACTGAAGCTTTCTTT.